This T cell receptor (beta chain) emerged from a study of blood T cells in healthy people across ages. General study findings and limits: Measured against age, TCR beta diversity per million T cells decreased in a roughly linear manner.

A second PCR, run for 7 to 11 cycles, used a sample-barcoded 5' primer plus a J-beta primer mix. MiXCR, applied by TCRdb to the 5' RACE reads, yields one record per CDR3 protein. This sample carries about 1.4 million distinct CDR3 sequences, 55% to 75% of them seen once, and the ten largest clones take 5.5% to 8%. With respect to this clonotype: The antigen is undetermined.

The donors, aged roughly 6 to 100, were healthy Caucasians from Russia. This receptor was obtained from a man younger than 35 in good health. Sequencing was performed on blood.

CDR3 bases: TGCAGCGTGGACAAAGCGGGAGGCTTCAATGAGCAGTTCTTC. As protein: CSVDKAGGFNEQFF. The J gene is TRBJ2-1, the V gene TRBV29-1; 9 bases line up with TRBD2. With V trimmed by 6 bases and J by 6 bases, 9 bases remained unmatched. The CDR3 is 14 amino acids. Germline V gives CDR1 SQVTM, CDR2 ANQGSEA.